Given below is one T cell receptor beta chain in context. Its target is not known. Assay: immunoSEQ multiplex PCR; the TCRdb copy retains only in-frame clones and omits some. Among under 200,000 clones listed, 87% were seen once. This specimen comes from a study of T cell responses to AZD1222 COVID-19 vaccine. Whole-study results and caveats: Among the donors, most were white British and more were female, and clonal diversity was possibly underestimated. Close to half of all spike-specific TCRs reportedly target regions of the variants that are unmutated.

This CDR3 is built from 11 residues. The V segment lost 8 bases and the J segment 13 bases; nucleotides outside the gene matches: 7. The V gene's germline CDR1 is MNHEY and CDR2 SVGAGI. The chain links TRBV6-5 to TRBJ2-1; 8 bases map to TRBD2. The source is an adult who received the AZD1222 COVID-19 vaccine. The sequencing used peripheral blood, collected 28 days after the second AZD1222 dose. The CDR3 nucleotides read TGTGCCAGCGGAAACGGGGGGGGTCAGTTCTTC. It specifies CASGNGGGQFF.